The 30 T cell receptor beta chains below come from one sample, sequenced in a study of cytomegalovirus exposure and HLA in healthy donors. The PCR made use of 60 Vbeta and 13 Jbeta primers. Here immunoSEQ multiplex PCR was the method, and the copy in TCRdb shows in-frame clones only, minus some. The sample carries around 91,000 clones, 55% to 75% recorded once. Material for sequencing was PBMCs. The receptors were gathered from a man in his sixties in good health and CMV-seronegative.

This clone has only a few counts. The gene calls are TRBV19 and TRBJ2-7; TRBD2 might be the D (7 bases). There are 16 residues in the CDR3. Trimming removed 4 bases from V and 4 bases from J, with 20 bases in between. Germline assignment: CDR1 LNHDA and CDR2 SQIVND (reference sequence). The CDR3 loop is CASSNPPLRGRYEQYF. The CDR3, as DNA: TGTGCCAGTAGTAACCCGCCCCTGCGGGGGCGGTACGAGCAGTACTTC.

The J gene is TRBJ1-1, the V gene TRBV11-3; 7 nucleotides match TRBD1. This CDR3 is built from 15 residues. Germline V CDR1 and CDR2: SGHNT, YENEEA. V dropped 2 bases and J dropped 7; count of bases not matched to a gene: 10. As DNA, the CDR3 is TGTGCCAGCAGCTTAAATGGACAGGTTGGTAGTGAAGCTTTCTTT. This translates into CASSLNGQVGSEAFF.

V gene TRBV10-3 combines with J gene TRBJ1-3; D uncertain. Trimming shortened V by 7 bases and J by 2 bases, and 12 bases separated the two germline ends. The CDR3 contains 14 residues. Germline lookup yields CDR1 ENHRY and CDR2 SYGVKD. Here the CDR3 reads CAITGRETGNTIYF. Here the CDR3 DNA reads TGTGCCATCACGGGAAGGGAGACTGGAAACACCATATATTTT.

The chain is built from TRBV13 and TRBJ1-1; 10 bases line up with TRBD1. J lost 0 bases, V lost 3 bases, and 7 bases had no gene match. The CDR3 has 17 residues. The germline V gene encodes CDR1 PRHDT and CDR2 FYEKMQ (reference sequence). The CDR3: CASSFFGTGDVNTEAFF. CDR3 DNA: TGTGCCAGCAGCTTTTTTGGGACAGGGGACGTGAACACTGAAGCTTTCTTT.

CDR3 sequence reads: CASSLGGLAETQYF. For the CDR3, the DNA is TGTGCCAGCAGCTTAGGGGGGCTAGCCGAGACCCAGTACTTC. The V call is TRBV7-2, the J call TRBJ2-5; a weak D match, TRBD1 (6 bases). CDR3 length: 14 residues. V dropped 1 base and J dropped 5 bases, with 11 bases sitting between them. Looked up from germline, CDR1 is SGHTA and CDR2 is FQGNSA. The whole variable domain, remainder taken from reference TRBV7-2 and TRBJ2-5, is GAGVSQSPSNKVTEKGKDVELRCDPISGHTALYWYRQSLGQGLEFLIYFQGNSAPDKSGLPSDRFSAERTGGSVSTLTIQRTQQEDSAVYLCASSLGGLAETQYFGPGTRLLVL.

This chain joins TRBV9 and TRBJ2-1, with 7 nucleotides matching TRBD2. This CDR3 region has 16 residues. Unmatched junction bases numbered 6, after V lost 0 bases and J lost 3 bases. The V gene's germline CDR1 is SGDLS and CDR2 YYNGEE. DNA of the CDR3: TGTGCCAGCAGCGTAGGAAGCGGGGCCCACTACAATGAGCAGTTCTTC. This translates into CASSVGSGAHYNEQFF.

The chain is built from TRBV7-6 and TRBJ2-3, with TRBD2 matching over 7 bases. The CDR3 is made up of 15 amino acids. Germline V gene lookup returns CDR1 SGHVS and CDR2 FNYEAQ. V dropped 1 base and J dropped 4; count of bases not matched to a gene: 5. DNA of the CDR3: TGTGCCAGCAGCTTAGGGACTAGTAATCCAGATACGCAGTATTTT. This gives the protein CASSLGTSNPDTQYF.

The CDR3, as DNA: TGTGCCAGCAGCGTAGTAGGGACATATACAGATACGCAGTATTTT. It encodes CASSVVGTYTDTQYF. V is TRBV9 and J is TRBJ2-3; TRBD1 might be the D (6 bases). Germline CDR1 and CDR2: SGDLS and YYNGEE. V gave up 0 bases and J gave up 3 bases, with 11 bases separating them. The CDR3 contains 15 residues.

The chain combines TRBV5-4 with TRBJ1-1; the D gene is possibly TRBD1 (6 bases). V lost 4 bases, J lost 0 bases, and 13 bases lay in between. Germline V CDR1 and CDR2: SGHNT, YYREEE (reference sequence). The CDR3 covers 15 residues. The CDR3 region has the DNA TGTGCCAGCAGCAGCCCCGGGACACTGAACACTGAAGCTTTCTTT. Its protein is CASSSPGTLNTEAFF.

The V and J genes are TRBV27 and TRBJ2-1; the match to TRBD2 covers 9 bases. V gave up 2 bases and J gave up 0 bases; unmatched junction bases: 5. Per the germline V gene, CDR1 is MNHEY and CDR2 is SMNVEV (reference sequence). This CDR3 spans 17 amino acids. CDR3 in amino acids: CASSLLTTSGSYNEQFF. As DNA, the CDR3 is TGTGCCAGCAGTTTACTAACGACTAGCGGCTCCTACAATGAGCAGTTCTTC.

The CDR3 reads CASSGGTASYEQYF. CDR3 sequence (DNA): TGTGCCAGCAGCGGAGGGACAGCCTCCTACGAGCAGTACTTC. The rearrangement links TRBV6-6 to TRBJ2-7; D might be TRBD1 (7 bases). Germline V gives CDR1 MNHNY, CDR2 SVGAGI (reference sequence). The length of the CDR3 is 14 residues. Trimming shortened V by 6 bases and J by 0 bases, and 12 bases separated the two germline ends.

V usage is TRBV18 and J usage is TRBJ1-4, with TRBD1 matching 9 bases. This CDR3 has 15 residues. Germline CDR1 and CDR2: KGHSH and LQKENI. V shed 3 bases and J 5 bases; nucleotides not matched to a gene: 4. The CDR3 coding sequence is TGTGCCAGCTCACCTTCCGGGACAGGGAATGAAAAACTGTTTTTT. Translated: CASSPSGTGNEKLFF.

The chain uses TRBV7-6 and TRBJ1-6, with TRBD1 identical over 7 bases. The CDR3 runs to 18 residues. Germline trimming cut 5 bases from V and 5 bases from J; bases unmatched to any gene: 15. Germline V gene sequence: CDR1 SGHVS, CDR2 FNYEAQ. The CDR3 sequence: CASSPVFRGQSNNSPLHF. The CDR3 DNA is TGTGCCAGCAGCCCGGTGTTTCGGGGACAGAGCAATAATTCACCCCTCCACTTT.

This chain uses TRBV19 with TRBJ2-7, with D tentatively TRBD2 (7 bases). This CDR3 is built from 15 residues. CDR1 and CDR2 from the germline V gene are LNHDA and SQIVND (reference sequence). V was clipped by 6 bases and J by 1 base, with 16 bases between them. The CDR3 loop is CASSILGGVSYEQYF. CDR3 DNA sequence: TGTGCCAGTAGCATTTTAGGGGGGGTATCCTACGAGCAGTACTTC.

J is TRBJ2-1 and V is TRBV11-3; no clear D gene. Germline V gives CDR1 SGHNT, CDR2 YENEEA. The CDR3 spans 12 residues. V was shortened by 1 base and J by 5 bases, with 3 bases between the two germline ends. CDR3 sequence reads: CASSLVNNEQFF. The CDR3 DNA reads TGTGCCAGCAGCTTAGTAAACAATGAGCAGTTCTTC.

The V call is TRBV6-6, the J call TRBJ2-3, with a tentative D call TRBD2 (5 bases). This CDR3 comprises 13 residues. The V end was cut by 2 bases, the J end by 4 bases, with 7 bases between. CDR1 and CDR2 from the germline V gene are MNHNY and SVGAGI (reference sequence). The CDR3 loop reads CASSYNSADTQYF. The CDR3 bases are TGTGCCAGCAGTTACAATAGCGCAGATACGCAGTATTTT.

V is TRBV11-2 and J is TRBJ1-1, with D possibly being TRBD1 (5 bases). The CDR3 runs 15 residues. V dropped 2 bases and J dropped 5 bases, with 15 bases sitting between them. Germline V gene sequence: CDR1 SGHAT, CDR2 FQNNGV. CDR3 in DNA: TGTGCCAGCAGCTTAATAGCAGGGTCAGTAACTGAAGCTTTCTTT. The encoded protein is CASSLIAGSVTEAFF.

The chain employs TRBV28 and TRBJ2-7; the match to TRBD1 covers 8 bases. The CDR3 is 15 amino acids. CDR1 is MDHEN and CDR2 is SYDVKM in the germline V gene. J was trimmed by 1 base and V by 2 bases; bases with no gene match: 4. The DNA of the CDR3 is TGTGCCAGCAGTTTAAGTTACAGGGGGTCCTACGAGCAGTACTTC. Amino acids: CASSLSYRGSYEQYF. Full variable domain (outside the CDR3, taken from reference TRBV28 and TRBJ2-7): DVKVTQSSRYLVKRTGEKVFLECVQDMDHENMFWYRQDPGLGLRLIYFSYDVKMKEKGDIPEGYSVSREKKERFSLILESASTNQTSMYLCASSLSYRGSYEQYFGPGTRLTVT.

The V gene is TRBV9, the J gene TRBJ2-1; TRBD2 matches 13 bases. The CDR3 sequence is 15 residues long. The germline V gene has CDR1 SGDLS and CDR2 YYNGEE. Trimming took 4 bases from V and 8 from J; bases not matched to a gene: 6. The CDR3 DNA is TGTGCCAGCAGCAACGGACTAGCGGGAGTAGATGAGCAGTTCTTC. Protein: CASSNGLAGVDEQFF.

The CDR3 region is CASSLTPDNEQFF. CDR3 in DNA: TGTGCCAGCAGCTTAACCCCAGACAATGAGCAGTTCTTC. The chain is built from TRBV7-3 and TRBJ2-1, with D unclear. The CDR3 contains 13 residues. V was shortened by 0 bases and J by 5 bases, with 5 bases between the two germline ends. CDR1 and CDR2 (germline): SGHTA, FQGTGA.

The chain has TRBV6-6 and TRBJ1-5; no definite D call. Germline loops: CDR1 MNHNY, CDR2 SVGAGI (reference sequence). This CDR3 has 13 residues. V lost 2 bases, J lost 7 bases, and 9 bases lay in between. Here the CDR3 reads CASSYEGSQPQHF. CDR3 coding DNA: TGTGCCAGCAGTTACGAGGGAAGCCAGCCCCAGCATTTT.

The gene calls are TRBV10-1 and TRBJ2-1; 9 nucleotides align to TRBD2. The CDR3 is 16 residues long. Germline-derived CDR1 and CDR2 are WNHNN and SYGVQD (reference sequence). The J segment lost 7 bases and the V segment lost 10 bases, leaving 17 bases of the junction unmatched. CDR3 sequence reads: CATPVLRGGRWNEQFF. In DNA form, the CDR3 reads TGCGCCACTCCAGTTTTGCGGGGGGGCCGATGGAATGAGCAGTTCTTC.

This chain uses TRBV7-6 with TRBJ2-5; 8 nucleotides agree with TRBD2. Germline CDR1 SGHVS, CDR2 FNYEAQ. The J segment lost 1 base and the V segment lost 2 bases, leaving 3 bases of the junction unmatched. This CDR3 is built from 15 residues. CDR3 in DNA: TGTGCCAGCAGCTTAACTAGCGGACTCCAAGAGACCCAGTACTTC. Translating it yields CASSLTSGLQETQYF.

This clone has more than one count but fewer than ten. V usage is TRBV5-1 and J usage is TRBJ2-7; perhaps TRBD1 as D (7 bases). Germline V CDR1 and CDR2: SGHRS, YFSETQ. The CDR3 loop spans 14 amino acids. The V end was cut by 4 bases, the J end by 4 bases, with 15 bases between. The CDR3 region has the DNA TGCGCCAGCAGCCTAGCGTCAGGGGGATACGAGCAGTACTTC. The encoded protein is CASSLASGGYEQYF.

The chain links TRBV5-1 to TRBJ2-1, with 8 nucleotides matching TRBD1. The CDR3 sequence is 13 residues long. CDR1 SGHRS and CDR2 YFSETQ come from the germline V gene. Trimming at V came to 7 bases and at J to 4 bases, leaving 4 bases not matched to a gene. CDR3 residues: CASFRDRYNEQFF. CDR3 nucleotides: TGCGCCAGCTTCCGGGACAGGTACAATGAGCAGTTCTTC.

This sequence joins TRBV28 and TRBJ2-7; TRBD1 matches at 11 bases. Trimming took 8 bases from V and 5 from J; bases not matched to a gene: 5. The CDR3 has 13 amino acids. Germline CDR1 MDHEN, CDR2 SYDVKM. The CDR3: CASWDRGVHEQYF. CDR3 in DNA: TGTGCCAGCTGGGACAGGGGGGTCCACGAGCAGTACTTC.

The chain is built from TRBV10-2 and TRBJ2-3, with 8 bases lining up with TRBD2. From germline, CDR1 is WSHSY and CDR2 SAAADI. V shed 6 bases, J shed 2 bases, and the junction held 10 bases outside the gene matches. This CDR3 has 16 residues. CDR3 loop: CASRTLSGAYTDTQYF. The CDR3 DNA reads as TGCGCCAGCAGGACCCTTAGCGGGGCTTACACAGATACGCAGTATTTT.

This clone was recorded a few times. This rearrangement joins TRBV30 to TRBJ1-1; the D gene is possibly TRBD1 (5 bases). Germline V gives CDR1 GTSNPN, CDR2 SVGIG (reference sequence). Deletions cut 4 bases from V and 1 base from J, with 10 bases between. The CDR3 consists of 13 residues. The CDR3 DNA is TGTGCCTGGATCGGGGGAACGAACACTGAAGCTTTCTTT. Protein product: CAWIGGTNTEAFF.

This clone was detected only a few times. This chain joins TRBV28 and TRBJ1-2; 7 bases align to TRBD1. V lost 7 bases and J lost 8; bases outside the gene matches: 10. Per germline, CDR1 MDHEN and CDR2 SYDVKM. The CDR3 covers 13 residues. Written as DNA, the CDR3 is TGTGCCAGCATCCTCGACAGGGTTGGCGGCTACACCTTC. As protein: CASILDRVGGYTF.

This clone was picked up one time. The V gene is TRBV4-1, the J gene TRBJ2-7; 9 bases are a match to TRBD1. V lost 1 base, J lost 1 base, and 5 bases stayed unmatched. The CDR3 contains 16 residues. The germline gives CDR1 MGHRA, CDR2 YSYEKL. The CDR3 sequence: CASSQAPGQGSYEQYF. As DNA, the CDR3 is TGCGCCAGCAGCCAAGCTCCGGGACAGGGATCCTACGAGCAGTACTTC.